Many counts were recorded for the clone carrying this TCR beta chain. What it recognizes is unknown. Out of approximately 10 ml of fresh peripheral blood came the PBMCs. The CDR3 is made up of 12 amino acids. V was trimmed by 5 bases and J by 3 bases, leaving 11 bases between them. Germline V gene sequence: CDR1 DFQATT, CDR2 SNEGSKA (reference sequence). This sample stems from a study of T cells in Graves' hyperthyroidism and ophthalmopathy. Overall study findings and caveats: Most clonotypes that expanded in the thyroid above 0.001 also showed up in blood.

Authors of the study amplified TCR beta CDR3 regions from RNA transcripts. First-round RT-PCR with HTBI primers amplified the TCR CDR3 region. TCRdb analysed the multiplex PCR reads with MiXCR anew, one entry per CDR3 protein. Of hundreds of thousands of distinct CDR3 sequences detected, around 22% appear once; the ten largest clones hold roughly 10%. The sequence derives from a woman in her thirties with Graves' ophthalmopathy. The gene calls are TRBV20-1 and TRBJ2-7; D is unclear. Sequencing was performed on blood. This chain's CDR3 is CSAASPLYEQYF. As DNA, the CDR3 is TGCAGTGCTGCCAGTCCCCTCTACGAGCAGTACTTC.